Sequencing of this T cell receptor beta chain was carried out in a study of beta chain features in type 1 diabetes. Expressed TCRB transcripts were sequenced because the entire RNA isolate underwent reverse transcription. The data were produced by immunoSEQ multiplex PCR, yet TCRdb's version contains in-frame clones alone and is incomplete. The top ten hold almost 0.65% of the sample, which has 150,000 to 180,000 clones, approximately 8.1% seen once. The specimen sequenced was central memory CD4+ T cells from blood. The TCR comes from a man between 18 and 35 years old in good health.

DNA of the CDR3: TGTGCCATCAAGGGACAATTACAGTCACCCCTCCACTTT. Amino acids: CAIKGQLQSPLHF. The chain couples TRBV6-6 to TRBJ1-6; D possibly corresponds to TRBD1 (6 bases). There are 13 residues in the CDR3. Between the trimmed V and J ends, which lost 10 bases and 10 bases, there was a span of 17 bases. Germline V gene data show CDR1 as MNHNY and CDR2 as SVGAGI (reference sequence).